A selection of T cell receptor beta chains follows, all from one sample in a study of T cell repertoires in cytomegalovirus infection. TCRdb fed the reads into MiXCR, producing one record per CDR3 protein. The repertoire holds roughly 500,000 distinct CDR3 sequences, with more than 15% as singletons. Input material: CD8+ T cells from PBMCs. The receptors stem from a human donor in good health (CMV status not recorded). Some clones in this sample may be carry-over from other donors' samples. Each CDR3 is given with its conserved first and last residue. Each record gives: D gene, clone size, J gene, V gene, CDR3 protein, CDR3 DNA. D genes are given only for firm matches. Clone size is shown for a subset of rows, as once, few, many or a class of expanded clone.

d_call: -
clone_size: many
j_call: TRBJ1-1
v_call: TRBV12-3/TRBV12-4
cdr3_aa: CASSLEPGAGLNTEAFF
cdr3_nt: TGTGCCAGCAGTTTAGAGCCCGGCGCGGGTCTGAACACTGAAGCTTTCTTT

d_call: -
clone_size: few
j_call: TRBJ2-7
v_call: TRBV28
cdr3_aa: CASNFVGGYEQYF
cdr3_nt: TGTGCCAGCAACTTCGTGGGGGGATACGAGCAGTACTTC

d_call: -
clone_size: -
j_call: TRBJ1-1
v_call: TRBV14
cdr3_aa: CASSQVLRSTEAFF
cdr3_nt: TGTGCCAGCAGCCAAGTTTTGAGGTCCACTGAAGCTTTCTTT

d_call: -
clone_size: -
j_call: TRBJ2-7
v_call: TRBV10-3
cdr3_aa: CAINPLPSYEQYF
cdr3_nt: TGTGCCATCAATCCCCTCCCGTCCTACGAGCAGTACTTC

d_call: TRBD2
clone_size: -
j_call: TRBJ2-1
v_call: TRBV3-1
cdr3_aa: CARSQDVMREVPNEQFF
cdr3_nt: TGTGCCAGAAGCCAAGACGTCATGCGGGAGGTCCCCAATGAGCAGTTCTTC

d_call: TRBD1
clone_size: many
j_call: TRBJ1-2
v_call: TRBV7-9
cdr3_aa: CASTLTRGPVYGYTF
cdr3_nt: TGTGCCAGCACTCTCACTAGGGGGCCGGTCTATGGCTACACCTTC

d_call: TRBD1
clone_size: few
j_call: TRBJ2-7
v_call: TRBV27
cdr3_aa: CASSTETGLAYEQYF
cdr3_nt: TGTGCCAGCAGTACCGAGACAGGGCTAGCCTACGAGCAGTACTTC

d_call: -
clone_size: many
j_call: TRBJ1-5
v_call: TRBV28
cdr3_aa: CASSNVGNQPQHF
cdr3_nt: TGTGCCAGCAGTAATGTCGGGAATCAGCCCCAGCATTTT

d_call: -
clone_size: few
j_call: TRBJ1-2
v_call: TRBV24-1
cdr3_aa: CATSDSNRNYGYTF
cdr3_nt: TGTGCCACCAGTGATTCGAACAGGAACTATGGCTACACCTTC

d_call: -
clone_size: many
j_call: TRBJ1-3
v_call: TRBV10-3
cdr3_aa: CAISPAGAGNTIYF
cdr3_nt: TGTGCCATCAGTCCGGCAGGGGCCGGAAACACCATATATTTT

d_call: -
clone_size: many
j_call: TRBJ2-3
v_call: TRBV7-2
cdr3_aa: CASSPGGLSITDTQYF
cdr3_nt: TGTGCCAGCAGCCCAGGTGGTCTGTCTATTACAGATACGCAGTATTTT

d_call: -
clone_size: few
j_call: TRBJ2-2
v_call: TRBV27
cdr3_aa: CASRDLANTGELFF
cdr3_nt: TGTGCCAGCAGGGATCTCGCGAACACCGGGGAGCTGTTTTTT

d_call: -
clone_size: -
j_call: TRBJ2-7
v_call: TRBV19
cdr3_aa: CASSKGQTYEQYF
cdr3_nt: TGTGCCAGTAGTAAAGGACAGACCTACGAGCAGTACTTC

d_call: TRBD1
clone_size: few
j_call: TRBJ1-6
v_call: TRBV5-6
cdr3_aa: CASMRTGEEEPYNSPLHF
cdr3_nt: TGTGCCAGCATGAGGACAGGGGAAGAAGAACCCTATAATTCACCCCTCCACTTT

d_call: -
clone_size: many
j_call: TRBJ1-4
v_call: TRBV7-9
cdr3_aa: CASSLEGPIFATNEKLFF
cdr3_nt: TGTGCCAGCAGCCTAGAGGGACCGATCTTTGCAACTAATGAAAAACTGTTTTTT

d_call: -
clone_size: -
j_call: TRBJ1-2
v_call: TRBV30
cdr3_aa: CAWSVGELGINGYTF
cdr3_nt: TGTGCCTGGAGTGTGGGCGAACTGGGGATAAATGGCTACACCTTC

d_call: -
clone_size: many
j_call: TRBJ2-7
v_call: TRBV7-9
cdr3_aa: CASSLAALSEAYEQYF
cdr3_nt: TGTGCCAGCAGCTTAGCCGCCCTTTCGGAGGCCTACGAGCAGTACTTC

d_call: -
clone_size: many
j_call: TRBJ2-1
v_call: TRBV12-3/TRBV12-4
cdr3_aa: CASSLRPYNEQFF
cdr3_nt: TGTGCCAGCAGTTTACGACCTTACAATGAGCAGTTCTTC

d_call: -
clone_size: few
j_call: TRBJ1-2
v_call: TRBV10-3
cdr3_aa: CASTLRGGDGYTF
cdr3_nt: TGTGCCTCTACCCTCAGGGGAGGAGATGGCTACACCTTC

d_call: -
clone_size: -
j_call: TRBJ2-7
v_call: TRBV19
cdr3_aa: CASSIAGVAYEQGF
cdr3_nt: TGTGCCAGTAGTATAGCGGGAGTAGCCTACGAGCAGGGATTC

d_call: TRBD1
clone_size: few
j_call: TRBJ1-1
v_call: TRBV27
cdr3_aa: CASSPPDRDMNTEAFF
cdr3_nt: TGTGCCAGCAGTCCGCCGGACAGGGACATGAACACTGAAGCTTTCTTT

d_call: -
clone_size: -
j_call: TRBJ1-2
v_call: TRBV27
cdr3_aa: CASRVEGPANYGYTF
cdr3_nt: TGTGCCAGCAGGGTAGAGGGGCCGGCTAACTATGGCTACACCTTC

d_call: -
clone_size: many
j_call: TRBJ2-3
v_call: TRBV6-5
cdr3_aa: CASSYSKGVGTDTQYF
cdr3_nt: TGTGCCAGCAGTTACTCGAAAGGGGTCGGCACAGATACGCAGTATTTT

d_call: TRBD1
clone_size: -
j_call: TRBJ2-2
v_call: TRBV14
cdr3_aa: CASSPDRGKELFF
cdr3_nt: TGTGCCAGCAGTCCTGACAGGGGCAAGGAGCTGTTTTTT

d_call: -
clone_size: many
j_call: TRBJ1-5
v_call: TRBV27
cdr3_aa: CASSITMGKPQHF
cdr3_nt: TGTGCCAGCAGTATCACCATGGGGAAGCCCCAGCATTTT

d_call: TRBD2
clone_size: many
j_call: TRBJ2-3
v_call: TRBV7-9
cdr3_aa: CASSLPSGSKADTQYF
cdr3_nt: TGTGCCAGCAGCTTACCTAGCGGGAGTAAGGCAGATACGCAGTATTTT

d_call: -
clone_size: -
j_call: TRBJ1-3
v_call: TRBV9
cdr3_aa: CASSVESGAGNTIYF
cdr3_nt: TGTGCCAGCAGCGTAGAGTCAGGGGCTGGAAACACCATATATTTT

d_call: -
clone_size: many
j_call: TRBJ1-1
v_call: TRBV27
cdr3_aa: CASSTLSGRNTEAFF
cdr3_nt: TGTGCCAGCAGTACCCTAAGTGGGCGGAACACTGAAGCTTTCTTT

d_call: TRBD2
clone_size: -
j_call: TRBJ2-2
v_call: TRBV3-1
cdr3_aa: CASRQSAAREWGTGELFF
cdr3_nt: TGTGCCAGCAGACAGAGCGCCGCGCGGGAGTGGGGCACCGGGGAGCTGTTTTTT

d_call: TRBD2
clone_size: many
j_call: TRBJ2-1
v_call: TRBV7-9
cdr3_aa: CASSPRTGGGYNEQFF
cdr3_nt: TGTGCCAGCAGCCCCCGGACGGGGGGGGGCTACAATGAGCAGTTCTTC

d_call: -
clone_size: -
j_call: TRBJ2-7
v_call: TRBV24-1
cdr3_aa: CATSDLVGPIYEQYF
cdr3_nt: TGTGCCACCAGTGATTTAGTAGGGCCCATCTACGAGCAGTACTTC

d_call: -
clone_size: many
j_call: TRBJ2-1
v_call: TRBV12-3/TRBV12-4
cdr3_aa: CASSPAGGASSYNEQFF
cdr3_nt: TGTGCCAGCAGTCCCGCGGGCGGCGCGAGCTCCTACAATGAGCAGTTCTTC

d_call: TRBD1
clone_size: many
j_call: TRBJ2-1
v_call: TRBV4-2
cdr3_aa: CASSERGQGAKTYNEQFF
cdr3_nt: TGTGCCAGCAGCGAACGGGGACAGGGGGCGAAGACCTACAATGAGCAGTTCTTC

d_call: -
clone_size: -
j_call: TRBJ2-7
v_call: TRBV15
cdr3_aa: CATSRVASRLSYEQYF
cdr3_nt: TGTGCCACCAGCAGAGTAGCGTCAAGACTCTCCTACGAGCAGTACTTC

d_call: -
clone_size: -
j_call: TRBJ2-7
v_call: TRBV18
cdr3_aa: CASSPRDGPWEQYF
cdr3_nt: TGTGCCAGCTCACCACGGGACGGCCCCTGGGAGCAGTACTTC

d_call: -
clone_size: -
j_call: TRBJ2-7
v_call: TRBV4-1
cdr3_aa: CASSLRSGPSYEQYF
cdr3_nt: TGCGCCAGCAGCCTTCGAAGCGGCCCTTCCTACGAGCAGTACTTC

d_call: -
clone_size: many
j_call: TRBJ2-7
v_call: TRBV5-5
cdr3_aa: CASSPTSGADEQYF
cdr3_nt: TGTGCCAGCAGCCCCACATCGGGAGCTGACGAGCAGTACTTC

d_call: -
clone_size: many
j_call: TRBJ2-5
v_call: TRBV7-9
cdr3_aa: CASSPDRQETQYF
cdr3_nt: TGTGCCAGCAGTCCAGACAGACAAGAGACCCAGTACTTC

d_call: TRBD2
clone_size: many
j_call: TRBJ2-5
v_call: TRBV7-9
cdr3_aa: CASRTLSSGDQETQYF
cdr3_nt: TGTGCCAGTCGGACGTTGAGTAGCGGGGACCAAGAGACCCAGTACTTC

d_call: -
clone_size: -
j_call: TRBJ2-3
v_call: TRBV27
cdr3_aa: CASSLSGGLIGTDTQYF
cdr3_nt: TGTGCCAGCAGTTTAAGTGGTGGCTTGATAGGCACAGATACGCAGTATTTT

d_call: -
clone_size: few
j_call: TRBJ2-1
v_call: TRBV5-6
cdr3_aa: CASSEGDNEQFF
cdr3_nt: TGTGCCAGCAGCGAGGGAGACAATGAGCAGTTCTTC

d_call: -
clone_size: once
j_call: TRBJ2-7
v_call: TRBV5-4
cdr3_aa: CASSSRDSGHEQYF
cdr3_nt: TGTGCCAGCAGCTCGCGGGACAGTGGGCACGAGCAGTACTTC

d_call: TRBD2
clone_size: few
j_call: TRBJ2-1
v_call: TRBV4-1
cdr3_aa: CASSQERGGRGENNEQFF
cdr3_nt: TGCGCCAGCAGCCAAGAACGCGGCGGGAGGGGGGAAAACAATGAGCAGTTCTTC

d_call: -
clone_size: -
j_call: TRBJ2-3
v_call: TRBV28
cdr3_aa: CASSLRGVDTQYF
cdr3_nt: TGTGCCAGCAGCCTAAGGGGGGTAGATACGCAGTATTTT

d_call: -
clone_size: few
j_call: TRBJ1-1
v_call: TRBV12-5
cdr3_aa: CASGLVRGTFFSTEAFF
cdr3_nt: TGTGCTAGTGGTTTGGTACGAGGGACCTTCTTTAGCACTGAAGCTTTCTTT

d_call: TRBD1
clone_size: many
j_call: TRBJ1-2
v_call: TRBV7-9
cdr3_aa: CASSLGQSVYGYTF
cdr3_nt: TGTGCCAGCAGCTTGGGACAGTCTGTCTATGGCTACACCTTC

d_call: -
clone_size: many
j_call: TRBJ1-5
v_call: TRBV6-1
cdr3_aa: CASSDVFSYSNQPQHF
cdr3_nt: TGTGCCAGCAGTGACGTTTTTAGTTATAGCAATCAGCCCCAGCATTTT

d_call: -
clone_size: many
j_call: TRBJ1-2
v_call: TRBV2
cdr3_aa: CASSDPLEGINYGYTF
cdr3_nt: TGTGCCAGCAGTGACCCTTTGGAAGGGATTAACTATGGCTACACCTTC

d_call: -
clone_size: few
j_call: TRBJ1-1
v_call: TRBV6-8
cdr3_aa: CASSVGRLTEAFF
cdr3_nt: TGTGCCAGCAGTGTCGGACGCCTCACTGAAGCTTTCTTT

d_call: -
clone_size: many
j_call: TRBJ2-5
v_call: TRBV7-9
cdr3_aa: CASSPRVFMYQETQYF
cdr3_nt: TGTGCCAGCAGCCCGCGGGTCTTTATGTACCAAGAGACCCAGTACTTC

d_call: -
clone_size: -
j_call: TRBJ1-1
v_call: TRBV6-6
cdr3_aa: CASSSSGPEAFF
cdr3_nt: TGTGCCAGCAGCTCCTCGGGACCTGAAGCTTTCTTT

d_call: -
clone_size: -
j_call: TRBJ2-7
v_call: TRBV3-1
cdr3_aa: CASSQDLGSQGSSYEQYF
cdr3_nt: TGTGCCAGCAGCCAAGATTTGGGCAGCCAAGGGAGCTCCTACGAGCAGTACTTC

d_call: -
clone_size: -
j_call: TRBJ2-2
v_call: TRBV20-1
cdr3_aa: CSARDPSNTGELFF
cdr3_nt: TGCAGTGCAAGGGACCCCTCGAACACCGGGGAGCTGTTTTTT

d_call: -
clone_size: -
j_call: TRBJ2-1
v_call: TRBV6-2/TRBV6-3
cdr3_aa: CASSYAGIVNEQFF
cdr3_nt: TGTGCCAGCAGTTACGCGGGTATAGTCAATGAGCAGTTCTTC

d_call: TRBD2
clone_size: few
j_call: TRBJ2-3
v_call: TRBV7-3
cdr3_aa: CASSPGGMVSDTQYF
cdr3_nt: TGTGCCAGCAGCCCGGGGGGGATGGTGTCAGATACGCAGTATTTT